This T cell receptor beta chain was sequenced for a study of beta chain features in type 1 diabetes. Study in general: Patients did not differ from healthy donors in age, gender or cell yield. The study, taken as a whole, reports: The question of HLA type influencing TCRB rearrangement was one that remained unresolved here. A moderate, significant TCRB CDR3 shortening appeared in type 1 diabetes across four CD4+ subsets.

As every portion of the isolated RNA was reverse transcribed, the sequencing read expressed TCRB transcripts. The table came from immunoSEQ multiplex PCR; TCRdb's copy has only in-frame clones and leaves some out. The sample holds over 150,000 clones, 7.8% seen once. Trimming at V came to 4 bases and at J to 1 base, leaving 6 bases not matched to a gene. The CDR3 consists of 17 residues. CDR1 is SGDLS, CDR2 YYNGEE, per germline. This clone turned up a few times. Its antigen is currently unknown. The chain joins TRBV9 to TRBJ2-6; TRBD1 matches 9 bases. The origin of this receptor is a woman aged 35 to 49 with type 1 diabetes. The sequencing input was central memory CD4+ T cells from blood. The CDR3 is CASSSQGARSGANVLTF. In nucleotides, the CDR3 is TGTGCCAGCAGCTCACAGGGGGCGAGGTCTGGGGCCAACGTCCTGACTTTC. Drawing the rest from reference TRBV9 and TRBJ2-6, the complete variable domain is DSGVTQTPKHLITATGQRVTLRCSPRSGDLSVYWYQQSLDQGLQFLIQYYNGEERAKGNILERFSAQQFPDLHSELNLSSLELGDSALYFCASSSQGARSGANVLTFGAGSRLTVL.